This T cell receptor beta chain appears in the sequencing data of a study of blood T cell repertoires in COVID-19. In the study overall: PBMCs, B-cell-depleted T cells, or T cells provided the cDNA or gDNA that made up the material.

As originally analysed: Reference gene primer amplification gave estimated nucleated cell counts. The method was immunoSEQ multiplex PCR; TCRdb's version includes in-frame clones alone and lacks a portion of them. The D gene and trimming were derived from the DNA, and the V and J assignments and clone size from that table. This sample yields some 170,000 clones, of which around 77% are seen a single time; about 3% belongs to the top ten. The V and J ends lost 8 bases and 0 bases, in that order; junction bases with no gene match: 7. CDR1 is SGHDN, CDR2 FVKESK, per germline. This CDR3 contains 16 residues.

The J gene is TRBJ2-6, the V gene TRBV14, with 7 bases that match TRBD1. This TCR was recovered from a man aged 65 to 85 with acute or convalescent COVID-19. The sample consisted of peripheral blood. CDR3 in DNA: TGTGCCAGCGCCCGGGACAGCCTCTCTGGGGCCAACGTCCTGACTTTC. Translating it yields CASARDSLSGANVLTF.